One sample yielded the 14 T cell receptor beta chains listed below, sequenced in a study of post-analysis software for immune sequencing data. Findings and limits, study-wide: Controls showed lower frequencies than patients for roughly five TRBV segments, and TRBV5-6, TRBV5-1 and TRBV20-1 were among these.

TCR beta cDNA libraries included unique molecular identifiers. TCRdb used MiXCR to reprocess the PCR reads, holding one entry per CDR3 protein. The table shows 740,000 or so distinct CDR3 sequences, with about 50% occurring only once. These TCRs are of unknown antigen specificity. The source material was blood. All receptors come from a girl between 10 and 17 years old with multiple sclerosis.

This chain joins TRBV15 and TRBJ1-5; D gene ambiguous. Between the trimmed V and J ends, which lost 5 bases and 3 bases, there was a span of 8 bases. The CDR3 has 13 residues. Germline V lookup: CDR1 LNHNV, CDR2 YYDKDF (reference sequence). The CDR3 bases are TGTGCCACCAGCTCGGAGGTCAATCAGCCCCAGCATTTT. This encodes CATSSEVNQPQHF.

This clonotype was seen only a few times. The CDR3 region has the DNA TGTGCCAGCAGACCCGAGCCGGGACAGGGGGGCTATGGCTACACCTTC. It yields the protein CASRPEPGQGGYGYTF. The chain is built from TRBV7-9 and TRBJ1-2; 11 bases line up with TRBD1. The CDR3 totals 16 residues. Per germline, CDR1 SEHNR and CDR2 FQNEAQ (reference sequence). With V trimmed by 6 bases and J by 4 bases, 10 bases remained unmatched.

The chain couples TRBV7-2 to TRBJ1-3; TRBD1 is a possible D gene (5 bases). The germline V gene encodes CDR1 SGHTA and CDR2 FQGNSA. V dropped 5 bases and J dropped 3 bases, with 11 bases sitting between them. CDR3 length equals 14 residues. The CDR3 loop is CASSHGAGGNTIYF. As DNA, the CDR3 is TGTGCCAGCAGCCATGGGGCAGGTGGAAACACCATATATTTT.

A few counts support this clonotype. The CDR3, as DNA: TGTGCCAGCAGCTTATTTGAGGTCTCGAACATCTATGGCTACACCTTC. Its translation is CASSLFEVSNIYGYTF. V is TRBV7-2 and J is TRBJ1-2; D gene unclear. The CDR3 consists of 16 residues. V was trimmed by 2 bases and J by 4 bases, leaving 17 bases between them. Per germline, CDR1 SGHTA and CDR2 FQGNSA.

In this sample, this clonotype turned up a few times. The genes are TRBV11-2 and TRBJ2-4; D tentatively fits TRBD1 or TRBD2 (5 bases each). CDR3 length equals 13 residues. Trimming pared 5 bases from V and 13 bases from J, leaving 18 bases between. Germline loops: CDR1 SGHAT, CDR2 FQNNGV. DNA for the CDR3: TGTGCCAGCAGCGGATCCCCCCAGGGAGAGCAGTACTTC. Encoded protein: CASSGSPQGEQYF. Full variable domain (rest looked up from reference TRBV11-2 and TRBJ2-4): EAGVAQSPRYKIIEKRQSVAFWCNPISGHATLYWYQQILGQGPKLLIQFQNNGVVDDSQLPKDRFSAERLKGVDSTLKIQPAKLEDSAVYLCASSGSPQGEQYFGAGTRLSVL.

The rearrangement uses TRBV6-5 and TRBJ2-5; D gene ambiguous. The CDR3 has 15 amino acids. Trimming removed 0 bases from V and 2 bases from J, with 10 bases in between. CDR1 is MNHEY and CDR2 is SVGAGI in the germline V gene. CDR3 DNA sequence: TGTGCCAGCAGTTACTCTGGGCAGAAACAAGAGACCCAGTACTTC. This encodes CASSYSGQKQETQYF.

The chain's CDR3 is CSAKASPSGANVLTF. DNA for the CDR3: TGCAGTGCTAAGGCTTCTCCCTCTGGGGCCAACGTCCTGACTTTC. The V call is TRBV20-1, the J call TRBJ2-6; D not certain. The CDR3 covers 15 residues. Trimming cost V 4 bases and J 0 bases, with 10 bases left between them. CDR1 DFQATT and CDR2 SNEGSKA come from the germline V gene (reference sequence).

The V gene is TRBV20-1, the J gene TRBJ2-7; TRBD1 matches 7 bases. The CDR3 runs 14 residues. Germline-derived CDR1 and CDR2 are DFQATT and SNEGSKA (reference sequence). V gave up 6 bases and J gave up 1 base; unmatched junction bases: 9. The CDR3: CSAGNPGQSYEQYF. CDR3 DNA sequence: TGCAGTGCCGGAAACCCGGGACAGTCCTACGAGCAGTACTTC.

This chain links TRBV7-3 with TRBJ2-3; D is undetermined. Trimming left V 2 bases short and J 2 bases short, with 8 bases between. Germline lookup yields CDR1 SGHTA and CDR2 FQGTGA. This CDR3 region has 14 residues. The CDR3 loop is CASSLYDPTDTQYF. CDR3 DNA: TGTGCCAGCAGCTTATATGACCCCACAGATACGCAGTATTTT.

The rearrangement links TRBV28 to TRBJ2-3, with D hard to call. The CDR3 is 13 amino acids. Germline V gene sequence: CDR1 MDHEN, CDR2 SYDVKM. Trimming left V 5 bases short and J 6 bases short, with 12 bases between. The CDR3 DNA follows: TGTGCCAGCAGTACACCGGTCTCTGATACGCAGTATTTT. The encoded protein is CASSTPVSDTQYF.

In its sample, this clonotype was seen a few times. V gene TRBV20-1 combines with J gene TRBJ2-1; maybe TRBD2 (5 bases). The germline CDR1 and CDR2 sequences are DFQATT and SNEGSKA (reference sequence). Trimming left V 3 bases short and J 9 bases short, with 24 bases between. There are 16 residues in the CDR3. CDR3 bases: TGCAGTGCTAGGGCCCTCGGGCTCCTCCGCGAGGGTGAGCAGTTCTTC. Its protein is CSARALGLLREGEQFF.

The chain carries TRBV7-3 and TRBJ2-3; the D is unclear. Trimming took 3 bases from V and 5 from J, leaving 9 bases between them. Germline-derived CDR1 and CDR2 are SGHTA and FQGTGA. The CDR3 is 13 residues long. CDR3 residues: CASSFSGGDTQYF. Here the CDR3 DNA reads TGTGCCAGCAGCTTCTCCGGTGGAGATACGCAGTATTTT.

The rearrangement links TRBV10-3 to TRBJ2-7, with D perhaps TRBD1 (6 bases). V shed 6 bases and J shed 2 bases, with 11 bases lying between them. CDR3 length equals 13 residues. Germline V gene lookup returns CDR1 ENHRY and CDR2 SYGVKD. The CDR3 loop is CAIRRDNTYEQYF. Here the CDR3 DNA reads TGTGCCATCAGAAGGGACAACACCTACGAGCAGTACTTC.

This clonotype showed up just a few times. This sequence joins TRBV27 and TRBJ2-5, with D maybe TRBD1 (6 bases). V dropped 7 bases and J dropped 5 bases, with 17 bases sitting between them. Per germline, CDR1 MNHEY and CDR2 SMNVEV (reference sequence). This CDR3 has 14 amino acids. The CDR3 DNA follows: TGTGCCAGCAAGAGGTCAGGGGCGTACGAGACCCAGTACTTC. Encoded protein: CASKRSGAYETQYF.